This passage covers 6 T cell receptor beta chains from one sample sequenced in a study of identical twins. TCRdb fed the 5' RACE reads into MiXCR, producing one record per CDR3 protein. The sample holds more than 400,000 distinct CDR3 sequences, roughly 15% seen once. The same sample was also studied in work on yellow fever vaccine responses in identical twins.

Material: CD4+ T cells sorted from blood. The receptors come from a woman under 30 in good health.

This clonotype was seen repeatedly, ten times or more. The rearrangement links TRBV4-1 to TRBJ1-1; D is perhaps TRBD1 (6 bases). Trimming took off 2 bases at V and 3 bases at J, with 13 bases between the two ends. The CDR3 loop spans 15 amino acids. Germline CDR1 is MGHRA and CDR2 is YSYEKL. The DNA for the CDR3 is TGCGCCAGCAGCCAAAGTGGACAGTTCGACACTGAAGCTTTCTTT. This codes for CASSQSGQFDTEAFF.

V usage is TRBV7-9 and J usage is TRBJ1-5; 7 nucleotides agree with TRBD1. After removal of 2 bases from V and 6 bases from J, the junction contained 1 base not matched to a gene. CDR1 and CDR2 from the germline V gene are SEHNR and FQNEAQ (reference sequence). The CDR3 has 13 amino acids. CDR3 in DNA: TGTGCCAGCAGCTTAACAGGGGCTCAGCCCCAGCATTTT. Translation: CASSLTGAQPQHF.

The rearrangement uses TRBV5-1 and TRBJ2-5; D ambiguous. Trimming removed 3 bases at V and 5 bases at J, with 11 bases between. The CDR3 sequence is 13 residues long. Germline lookup yields CDR1 SGHRS and CDR2 YFSETQ. The CDR3 loop is CASSYGARETQYF. DNA for the CDR3: TGCGCCAGCAGCTATGGAGCCCGGGAGACCCAGTACTTC.

This rearrangement joins TRBV15 to TRBJ2-5, with a tentative D call TRBD1 (6 bases). Germline CDR1 and CDR2: LNHNV and YYDKDF (reference sequence). CDR3 length: 15 residues. Trimming took off 5 bases at V and 1 base at J, with 14 bases between the two ends. CDR3 sequence reads: CATSVAGAGQETQYF. CDR3 in DNA: TGTGCCACCAGCGTAGCAGGGGCAGGCCAAGAGACCCAGTACTTC.

A few counts support this clonotype. The gene calls are TRBV14 and TRBJ2-1; 10 bases match TRBD2. V trimming: 0 bases; J trimming: 7 bases; junction bases outside the gene matches: 3. Germline CDR1 SGHDN, CDR2 FVKESK. The CDR3 extends over 15 amino acids. The CDR3 reads CASSQDERGGNEQFF. CDR3 nucleotides: TGTGCCAGCAGCCAAGATGAGCGGGGGGGTAATGAGCAGTTCTTC. Full variable domain (outside the CDR3, taken from reference TRBV14 and TRBJ2-1): EAGVTQFPSHSVIEKGQTVTLRCDPISGHDNLYWYRRVMGKEIKFLLHFVKESKQDESGMPNNRFLAERTGGTYSTLKVQPAELEDSGVYFCASSQDERGGNEQFFGPGTRLTVL.

This clonotype was observed a handful of times. The chain uses TRBV2 and TRBJ2-2; possible D gene TRBD2, 5 bases. Per the germline V gene, CDR1 is SNHLY and CDR2 is FYNNEI. V lost 7 bases and J lost 0, with 12 bases in between. CDR3 length equals 15 residues. The chain's CDR3 is CASKFAAANTGELFF. The CDR3 nucleotides read TGTGCCAGCAAGTTCGCAGCGGCGAACACCGGGGAGCTGTTTTTT.